This TCR beta chain is drawn from a study of memory CD4+ T cells and cytomegalovirus serostatus (dated by TCRdb to between 2017 and 2020). Study-level background: The roughly 35 healthy Belgian adults in the cohort included 9 who were CMV seropositive and 24 who were CMV seronegative. CD4+ memory TCRbeta repertoires of a Belgian cohort with known cytomegalovirus serostatus were sequenced in order to replicate a published TCR-based CMV serostatus classifier. What the authors observed across the whole study: On the Belgian cohort, the classifier based on the original framework reached a median bootstrapped AUC of roughly 0.94, with a 95% CI of 0.76-1.00. Among the 160 or so previously reported CMV-associated TCRbeta sequences, some 62 showed up in the CD4+ memory repertoires, with each one found in between one and five individuals. Only CD4+CD45RO+ memory cells were sequenced, in contrast to the original study, in which naive and memory CD4+ and CD8+ populations were covered. CMV serostatus prediction reached a median bootstrapped AUC of about 0.94 with the original framework and just over 0.9 with a US-trained random forest. The results were interpreted as suggesting that the CMV-associated TCR signature is largely present in the CD4+ memory repertoire.

A FACSAria II was used to sort memory CD4+ T cells, defined as single viable CD3+CD4+CD8-CD45RO+ cells. CMV serostatus was determined with a Roche Elecsys assay detecting serum IgG against CMV pp150, pp28, p38 and p52. Once the samples were thawed, total CD4+ T cells were enriched through positive selection using CD4 magnetic microbeads. The samples came from a separate study whose specific focus was interrogating the CD4+ T cell memory repertoire. Peripheral blood mononuclear cells were isolated and cryopreserved according to standard operating procedures, and serum was kept at -80 degrees C. The staining used CD3-PerCP (BW264/56), CD4-APC (RPA-T4), CD45RO-PE (UCHT1) and CD8-Pacific Orange (3B5) antibodies, and Sytox blue was used to exclude non-viable cells. CDR1 and CDR2, per the germline V gene (reference sequence), are GTSNPN and SVGIG. The CDR3 spans 13 residues, from the cysteine through the phenylalanine. CDR3 DNA only is kept here, 39 bases in frame from base 1. Trimming leaves V shorter by 5 bases and J shorter by 3 bases, with the junction holding 4 bases beyond the gene matches.

Notes on this clone: Its antigen target is currently unknown. Base qualities were left out, and no much larger clone turns up one base away.

The Quick-DNA Microprep Kit was used to extract genomic DNA from the sorted cells. TCRbeta DNA was amplified with the immunoSEQ hsTCRbeta kit following the manufacturer's protocol. An Illumina MiSeq instrument was used to sequence the TCRbeta libraries. Processing in the source paper ran as follows. Following removal of out-of-frame sequences, some 2,200,000 distinct TCRbeta sequences were retained, with an average of around 70,000 per individual. Each individual was scored according to the count of 164 previously reported CMV-associated TCRbeta sequences and the total productive distinct TCRbeta count. A beta-binomial model was reimplemented in Python, and scikit-learn random forests with default parameters were trained on US cohort data. On the Belgian cohort, classifier performance was reported as the median AUC, along with percentile confidence intervals, across 10,000 bootstrap iterations. TCRdb provides this immuneACCESS table in a form limited to in-frame rearrangements. Some clones are lacking; in checked studies, under half of them reflect an unresolved V gene, and why the rest are absent is not known. V, J and clone size are taken as reported in that table, and D and trimming were inferred from the DNA itself. Across this sample there are some 60,000 clones, with about 68% seen only once. The leading ten clones occupy 2% to 3% of the sample.

Sequencing was done on a sample of memory CD4+ T cells from blood. The chain was built from TRBV30 and TRBJ2-5; TRBD2 aligns with 9 central bases. This TCR was sampled from an adult in good health and CMV-seropositive. The DNA sequence is TGTGCCTGGTCTTGGACTAGCGAAGAGACCCAGTACTTC. This encodes CAWSWTSEETQYF.